This entry describes one T cell receptor beta chain. Assay: immunoSEQ multiplex PCR; the TCRdb copy retains only in-frame clones and omits some. Of 250,000 to 300,000 clones listed, 70% to 90% were seen once; the top ten hold more than 6.5%. These data come from a study of blood T cell repertoires in COVID-19. Looking at the study overall: Some COVID-19 samples were acute and others convalescent; all came from the United States, Italy and Spain. The cDNA or gDNA used as material had been derived from T cells, B-cell-depleted T cells, or PBMCs.

People in the exposed group encountered a COVID-19 case within 2 weeks before entering the study. The V gene's germline CDR1 is MNHEY and CDR2 SMNVEV (reference sequence). V was cut by 6 bases and J by 14 bases, with 15 bases left in between. The CDR3 length is 11 residues. The chain combines TRBV27 with TRBJ2-3; a weak D match, TRBD1 (6 bases). The specimen sequenced was PBMCs or T cells enriched from blood (not recorded which). This receptor was taken from a woman in her fifties or sixties who had been exposed to COVID-19. CDR3 coding DNA: TGTGCCAGCAGCAAAGCCGGGACATGGTATTTT. It is translated as CASSKAGTWYF.